Listed here are 25 T cell receptor beta chains from one sample, sequenced in a study of OX40 agonist ivuxolimab in advanced cancers. The table came from immunoSEQ multiplex PCR; TCRdb's copy has only in-frame clones and leaves some out. The table shows 65,000 to 85,000 clones, with around 86% occurring only once. The sequencing here drew on CD4+ or CD8+ T cells sorted from blood, taken in a trial of the OX40 agonist ivuxolimab. The receptors derive from an adult with an advanced solid tumor such as melanoma, head and neck, liver or kidney cancer.

The rearrangement uses TRBV5-6 and TRBJ2-2; D gene unclear. V shed 0 bases and J shed 7 bases, with 4 bases lying between them. The CDR3 covers 12 residues. Germline CDR1 and CDR2: SGHDT and YYEEEE. The CDR3 DNA sequence: TGTGCCAGCAGCTTGGTGGGCGGGGAGCTGTTTTTT. Protein: CASSLVGGELFF.

The rearrangement links TRBV7-2 to TRBJ1-1; 7 bases match TRBD1. Trimming took 5 bases from V and 4 from J; bases not matched to a gene: 4. The length of the CDR3 is 13 residues. The germline V gene encodes CDR1 SGHTA and CDR2 FQGNSA. CDR3 DNA: TGTGCCAGCAGCCTCGGGACAGTCACTGAAGCTTTCTTT. Translation gives CASSLGTVTEAFF.

The chain recombines TRBV7-9 with TRBJ1-6; D is perhaps TRBD1 (6 bases). V shed 8 bases and J shed 11 bases, with 19 bases lying between them. Germline lookup yields CDR1 SEHNR and CDR2 FQNEAQ (reference sequence). There are 14 residues in the CDR3. CDR3 in DNA: TGTGCCAGCTCCCAGTTCCAGGGGCAGGCACCCCTCCACTTT. This encodes CASSQFQGQAPLHF.

This chain links TRBV5-4 with TRBJ1-1; D is ambiguous. The germline V gene encodes CDR1 SGHNT and CDR2 YYREEE (reference sequence). The CDR3 is 12 amino acids. Trimming cost V 7 bases and J 1 base, with 8 bases left between them. The CDR3 sequence is CASGQTNTEAFF. CDR3 in DNA: TGTGCCAGCGGCCAAACGAACACTGAAGCTTTCTTT.

The chain employs TRBV6-4 and TRBJ2-1; tentatively, D is TRBD2 (5 bases). V was cut by 4 bases and J by 10 bases, with 14 bases left in between. The CDR3 runs 13 residues. Germline V gene sequence: CDR1 MRHNA, CDR2 SNTAGT. The CDR3 sequence: CASSVFQAGEQFF. CDR3 DNA: TGTGCCAGCAGTGTGTTCCAGGCGGGCGAGCAGTTCTTC.

The chain employs TRBV7-2 and TRBJ1-1, with a tentative D call TRBD1 (6 bases). The V gene's germline CDR1 is SGHTA and CDR2 FQGNSA. The V gene lost 5 bases and the J gene lost 2 bases, with 9 bases spanning the gap. The CDR3 sequence is 13 residues long. The DNA for the CDR3 is TGTGCCAGCAGCGGGGGCCCAAACACTGAAGCTTTCTTT. Protein sequence: CASSGGPNTEAFF. Filled out from reference TRBV7-2 and TRBJ1-1, the complete variable domain reads GAGVSQSPSNKVTEKGKDVELRCDPISGHTALYWYRQSLGQGLEFLIYFQGNSAPDKSGLPSDRFSAERTGGSVSTLTIQRTQQEDSAVYLCASSGGPNTEAFFGQGTRLTVV.

The gene calls are TRBV28 and TRBJ2-3; 7 bases line up with TRBD1. In germline, CDR1 is MDHEN, CDR2 SYDVKM. The V and J ends lost 8 bases and 2 bases, in that order; junction bases with no gene match: 7. This CDR3 comprises 14 residues. The CDR3 sequence: CASASGQNTDTQYF. In nucleotides, the CDR3 is TGTGCCAGCGCCTCGGGACAGAACACAGATACGCAGTATTTT.

V and J are TRBV7-2 and TRBJ2-7, with 8 bases fitting TRBD1. Per the germline V gene, CDR1 is SGHTA and CDR2 is FQGNSA. The CDR3 runs to 14 residues. With V trimmed by 5 bases and J by 1 base, 4 bases remained unmatched. CDR3 in amino acids: CASSPRDRSYEQYF. CDR3 coding DNA: TGTGCCAGCAGCCCACGGGACAGGTCCTACGAGCAGTACTTC.

V is TRBV7-3 and J is TRBJ1-1; D remains unclear. V was clipped by 4 bases and J by 3 bases, with 9 bases between them. The length of the CDR3 is 13 residues. CDR1 SGHTA and CDR2 FQGTGA come from the germline V gene. The CDR3 is CASSSRLYTEAFF. CDR3 sequence (DNA): TGTGCCAGCAGCTCTAGACTGTACACTGAAGCTTTCTTT.

CDR3 nucleotide sequence: TGTGCCAGCAGTCCAAACAGGGATCCCATCGATGGCTACACCTTC. Translating gives CASSPNRDPIDGYTF. J is TRBJ1-2 and V is TRBV27; D may be TRBD1 (6 bases). This CDR3 comprises 15 residues. The ends were cut back, 5 bases at V and 6 bases at J, with 19 bases in the middle. Germline V lookup: CDR1 MNHEY, CDR2 SMNVEV (reference sequence).

As DNA, the CDR3 is TGTGCCAGCAGCTTAGATTGGGCTCTTGGGTCACCCCTCCACTTT. It yields the protein CASSLDWALGSPLHF. The chain has TRBV11-2 and TRBJ1-6; D unclear. The CDR3 runs 15 residues. Per the germline V gene, CDR1 is SGHAT and CDR2 is FQNNGV. Trimming cost V 0 bases and J 10 bases, with 13 bases left between them.

V is TRBV28 and J is TRBJ1-1; possible D gene TRBD1, 5 bases. CDR1 is MDHEN and CDR2 is SYDVKM in the germline V gene. The V and J ends lost 6 bases and 10 bases respectively, with 24 bases between them. The CDR3 runs to 15 residues. The CDR3 coding sequence is TGTGCCAGCAGGGGTCCAGGGCTCGGCGAGTTGGGAGCTTTCTTT. Translation gives CASRGPGLGELGAFF.

This clone has only a few counts. This chain uses TRBV9 with TRBJ2-2; 8 nucleotides align to TRBD2. Germline V gene data show CDR1 as SGDLS and CDR2 as YYNGEE. The CDR3 has 15 amino acids. V was pared by 4 bases and J by 5 bases, with 7 bases of the junction left unmatched. This CDR3 reads CASSPKKRGTGELFF. CDR3 coding DNA: TGTGCCAGCAGCCCTAAAAAGCGGGGGACCGGGGAGCTGTTTTTT.

J is TRBJ2-5 and V is TRBV5-8; D is perhaps TRBD1 (6 bases). This CDR3 contains 14 residues. The V gene lost 4 bases and the J gene lost 3 bases, with 13 bases spanning the gap. CDR1 is SGHTS, CDR2 YDEGEE, per germline. CDR3 coding DNA: TGTGCCAGCAGCGCCGGGACAAATAAAGAGACCCAGTACTTC. Its protein product is CASSAGTNKETQYF.

The chain joins TRBV7-3 to TRBJ2-3; TRBD1 aligns across 7 bases. The V gene end was trimmed by 4 bases and the J gene end by 3 bases; junction bases not matched to a gene: 4. This CDR3 region has 14 residues. The germline V gene has CDR1 SGHTA and CDR2 FQGTGA. This chain's CDR3 is CASSSRQGTDTQYF. The CDR3 DNA is TGTGCCAGCAGCTCCCGACAGGGAACAGATACGCAGTATTTT.

The CDR3 sequence: CASSLPNEKLFF. In DNA, the CDR3 is TGTGCCAGCAGCTTGCCCAATGAAAAACTGTTTTTT. This sequence joins TRBV5-4 and TRBJ1-4, with D uncertain. Trimming cost V 1 base and J 5 bases, with 3 bases left between them. Per germline, CDR1 SGHNT and CDR2 YYREEE (reference sequence). The CDR3 consists of 12 residues.

The J gene is TRBJ2-7, the V gene TRBV7-2; D gene uncertain. The CDR3 is 14 amino acids. Germline V gene lookup returns CDR1 SGHTA and CDR2 FQGNSA. The V end lost 1 base, the J end lost 5 bases, and 12 bases lay between the germline ends. In nucleotides, the CDR3 is TGTGCCAGCAGCTTAGTGGGCATCACCCACGAGCAGTACTTC. This sequence encodes CASSLVGITHEQYF.

This clone has a single count. The chain carries TRBV5-1 and TRBJ2-1; possibly TRBD2 for D (6 bases). The CDR3 has 16 residues. In germline, CDR1 is SGHRS, CDR2 YFSETQ. With 1 base removed from V and 6 bases from J, the gap between germline ends came to 17 bases. CDR3: CASSLNIGDGGNEQFF. The CDR3 nucleotides read TGCGCCAGCAGCTTGAATATTGGGGACGGGGGCAATGAGCAGTTCTTC.

The chain joins TRBV28 to TRBJ2-3; tentative D call: TRBD2 (5 bases). The V gene's germline CDR1 is MDHEN and CDR2 SYDVKM. The CDR3 covers 14 residues. Trimming pared 7 bases from V and 4 bases from J, leaving 15 bases between. The CDR3 loop is CASKSGQRADTQYF. The CDR3, as DNA: TGTGCCAGCAAAAGCGGTCAAAGGGCAGATACGCAGTATTTT.

The chain links TRBV10-3 to TRBJ1-5; 9 positions match TRBD1. CDR1 ENHRY and CDR2 SYGVKD come from the germline V gene. This CDR3 contains 14 residues. V lost 10 bases, J lost 2 bases, and 6 bases stayed unmatched. The CDR3, as DNA: TGTGCCACACAGGGGGCGAGGGGCAATCAGCCCCAGCATTTT. It specifies CATQGARGNQPQHF.

The chain has TRBV19 and TRBJ1-6, with D perhaps matching TRBD1 (5 bases). Per germline, CDR1 LNHDA and CDR2 SQIVND (reference sequence). The CDR3 has 16 residues. The V end lost 4 bases, the J end lost 5 bases, and 15 bases lay between the germline ends. The CDR3: CASSTAGTVNNSPLHF. The CDR3, as DNA: TGTGCCAGTAGTACAGCCGGGACGGTGAATAATTCACCCCTCCACTTT.

This chain uses TRBV7-9 with TRBJ2-1, with D possibly being TRBD2 (7 bases). This CDR3 has 13 residues. The V end was cut by 1 base, the J end by 16 bases, with 17 bases between. Germline loops: CDR1 SEHNR, CDR2 FQNEAQ (reference sequence). The CDR3 DNA is TGTGCCAGCAGCTTAGAAGGGGGGGACTCAACCTTCTTC. Translated, it gives CASSLEGGDSTFF.

The chain uses TRBV7-2 and TRBJ1-3; the D is unclear. The CDR3 is 14 residues long. CDR1 is SGHTA and CDR2 is FQGNSA in the germline V gene. Trimming cost V 1 base and J 4 bases, with 8 bases left between them. Written as DNA, the CDR3 is TGTGCCAGCAGCTTAGAACACGCCGGAAACACCATATATTTT. It translates to CASSLEHAGNTIYF.

Only one count was recorded for this clone. CDR3 sequence (DNA): TGTGCCAGCTCCCCAACGCGGGGGGCTAGTGGGAACACTGAAGCTTTCTTT. It yields the protein CASSPTRGASGNTEAFF. The chain couples TRBV18 to TRBJ1-1, with a weak D call TRBD1 (6 bases). Germline V lookup: CDR1 KGHSH, CDR2 LQKENI. V was pared by 6 bases and J by 1 base, with 21 bases between. The CDR3 contains 17 residues.

V usage is TRBV10-2 and J usage is TRBJ2-3; 8 bases are shared with TRBD2. This CDR3 comprises 16 residues. The germline V gene has CDR1 WSHSY and CDR2 SAAADI. V lost 6 bases, J lost 2 bases, and 10 bases stayed unmatched. The CDR3 reads CASSPLSGGPTDTQYF. In DNA form, the CDR3 reads TGCGCCAGCAGCCCGTTGAGCGGGGGTCCCACAGATACGCAGTATTTT.